This T cell receptor (beta chain) was captured in a study of blood T cell repertoires in COVID-19. Across the whole study: Specimens from acute and convalescent COVID-19 originated in the United States, Italy and Spain.

As processed by the authors: How many nucleated cells were present was estimated from reference gene primer amplification. The data were produced by immunoSEQ multiplex PCR, yet TCRdb's version contains in-frame clones alone and is incomplete. That table furnishes V, J and clone size, whereas the DNA furnished D and trimming. The sample yields some 100,000 clones, over 70% seen once. Input material: peripheral blood. The clonotype originates from a human donor in a cohort sampled during active or convalescent COVID-19.

The CDR3 region is CASSLLAGFYNEQFF. The CDR3 nucleotides are TGTGCCAGCAGCTTGCTAGCGGGATTCTACAATGAGCAGTTCTTC. The gene calls are TRBV5-8 and TRBJ2-1, with 9 bases fitting TRBD2. V dropped 1 base and J dropped 3; count of bases not matched to a gene: 2. There are 15 residues in the CDR3. Germline assignment: CDR1 SGHTS and CDR2 YDEGEE.